This T cell receptor (beta chain) came from a study of blood T cell repertoires in COVID-19. Study information: Sites across the United States, Italy and Spain contributed samples from acute and convalescent COVID-19.

In germline, CDR1 is LGHDT, CDR2 YNNKEL (reference sequence). This CDR3 contains 15 residues. V was clipped by 2 bases and J by 4 bases, with 12 bases between them. Original processing methods: Cell counts per sample came from amplifying reference gene primers. The method was immunoSEQ multiplex PCR; TCRdb's version includes in-frame clones alone and lacks a portion of them. The DNA gave D and trimming, while V, J and clone size come from that table. The sample includes 400,000 to 450,000 clones, roughly 90% of them seen just once. Material for sequencing was peripheral blood. The receptor was isolated from a man between 18 and 29 years old with COVID-19, enrolled during active disease. The genes are TRBV3-1 (or the pseudogene TRBV3-2) and TRBJ1-5; maybe TRBD1 (6 bases). The CDR3: CASSQMTGVNQPQHF. The CDR3 DNA reads TGTGCCAGCAGCCAAATGACAGGCGTAAATCAGCCCCAGCATTTT.